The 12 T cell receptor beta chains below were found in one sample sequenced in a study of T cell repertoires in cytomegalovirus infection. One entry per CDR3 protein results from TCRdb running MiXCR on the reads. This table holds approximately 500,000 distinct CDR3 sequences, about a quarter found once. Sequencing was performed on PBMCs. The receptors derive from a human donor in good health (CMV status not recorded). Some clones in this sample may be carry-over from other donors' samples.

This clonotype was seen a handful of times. The CDR3 DNA follows: TGTGCCTGTGGGCTCGGGGCAGATACGCAGTATTTT. Its translation is CACGLGADTQYF. The chain joins TRBV7-2 to TRBJ2-3, with TRBD2 as a possible D gene (5 bases). V was clipped by 11 bases and J by 4 bases, with 13 bases between them. Germline CDR1 reads SGHTA; CDR2 reads FQGNSA. The CDR3 runs 12 residues. Based on the CDR3 plus reference TRBV7-2 and TRBJ2-3, the full variable domain is GAGVSQSPSNKVTEKGKDVELRCDPISGHTALYWYRQSLGQGLEFLIYFQGNSAPDKSGLPSDRFSAERTGGSVSTLTIQRTQQEDSAVYLCACGLGADTQYFGPGTRLTVL.

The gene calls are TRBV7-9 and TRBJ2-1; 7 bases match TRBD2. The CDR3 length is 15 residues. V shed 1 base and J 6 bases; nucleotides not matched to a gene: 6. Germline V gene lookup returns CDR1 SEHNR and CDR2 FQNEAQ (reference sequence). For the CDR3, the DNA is TGTGCCAGCAGCTTAGTGGGGGGGGGGGGCAATGAGCAGTTCTTC. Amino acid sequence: CASSLVGGGGNEQFF.

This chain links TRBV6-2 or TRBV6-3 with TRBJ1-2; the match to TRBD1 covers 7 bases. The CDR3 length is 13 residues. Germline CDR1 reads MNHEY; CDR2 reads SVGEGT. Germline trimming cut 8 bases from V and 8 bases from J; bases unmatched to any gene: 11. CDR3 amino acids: CASAEDRRGGYTF. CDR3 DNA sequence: TGTGCCAGCGCGGAGGACAGGCGCGGCGGCTACACCTTC.

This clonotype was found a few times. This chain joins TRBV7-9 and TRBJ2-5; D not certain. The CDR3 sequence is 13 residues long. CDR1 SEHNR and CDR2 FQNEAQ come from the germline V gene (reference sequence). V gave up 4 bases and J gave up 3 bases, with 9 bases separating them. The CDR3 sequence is CASSSWDKETQYF. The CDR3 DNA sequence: TGTGCCAGCAGCTCCTGGGATAAAGAGACCCAGTACTTC.

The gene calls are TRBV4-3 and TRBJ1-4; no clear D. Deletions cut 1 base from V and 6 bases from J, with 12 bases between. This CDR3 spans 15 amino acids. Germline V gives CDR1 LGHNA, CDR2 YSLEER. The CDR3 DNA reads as TGCGCCAGCAGCCAAGCCCTCCGGTCTTATGAAAAACTGTTTTTT. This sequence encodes CASSQALRSYEKLFF.

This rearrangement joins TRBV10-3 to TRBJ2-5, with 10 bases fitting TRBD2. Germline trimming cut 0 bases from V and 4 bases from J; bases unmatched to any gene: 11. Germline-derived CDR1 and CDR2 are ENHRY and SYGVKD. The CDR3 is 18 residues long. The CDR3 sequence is CAISESLTIEREGETQYF. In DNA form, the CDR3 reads TGTGCCATCAGTGAGTCGTTGACGATCGAGCGGGAGGGAGAGACCCAGTACTTC.

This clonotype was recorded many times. The CDR3 loop is CASTLPSLYNEQFF. CDR3 nucleotides: TGTGCCAGCACTCTACCTAGTTTGTACAATGAGCAGTTCTTC. The rearrangement uses TRBV7-2 and TRBJ2-1; D gene ambiguous. CDR1 and CDR2 from the germline V gene are SGHTA and FQGNSA. The CDR3 loop spans 14 amino acids. V was shortened by 7 bases and J by 4 bases, with 14 bases between the two germline ends.

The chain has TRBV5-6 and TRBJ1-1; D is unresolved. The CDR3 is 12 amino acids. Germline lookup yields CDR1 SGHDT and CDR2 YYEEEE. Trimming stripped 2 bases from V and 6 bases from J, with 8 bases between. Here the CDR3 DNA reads TGTGCCAGCAGCTTATATTCGGCTGAAGCTTTCTTT. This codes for CASSLYSAEAFF.

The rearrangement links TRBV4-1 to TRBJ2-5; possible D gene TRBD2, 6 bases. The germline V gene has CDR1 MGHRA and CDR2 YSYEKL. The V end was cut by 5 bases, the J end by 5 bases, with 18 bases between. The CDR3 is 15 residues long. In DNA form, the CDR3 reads TGCGCCAGCAGCACCCCATGGGGGGTCCGGGAGACCCAGTACTTC. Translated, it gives CASSTPWGVRETQYF.

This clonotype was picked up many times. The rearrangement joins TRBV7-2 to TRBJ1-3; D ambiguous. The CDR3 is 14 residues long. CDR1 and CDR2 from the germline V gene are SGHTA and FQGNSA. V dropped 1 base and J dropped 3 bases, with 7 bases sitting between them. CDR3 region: CASSLDIFGNTIYF. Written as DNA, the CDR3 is TGTGCCAGCAGCTTAGACATTTTTGGAAACACCATATATTTT.

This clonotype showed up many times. CDR3 sequence (DNA): TGTGCCAGCAGCTTGGGACTAGCGATGGAGAATGAGCAGTTCTTC. This codes for CASSLGLAMENEQFF. The V and J genes are TRBV11-2 and TRBJ2-1; 10 bases are a match to TRBD2. From germline, CDR1 is SGHAT and CDR2 FQNNGV. The CDR3 has 15 amino acids. The ends lost 3 bases at V and 7 bases at J; junction bases unmatched: 6. Together with reference TRBV11-2 and TRBJ2-1, the CDR3 gives the full variable domain: EAGVAQSPRYKIIEKRQSVAFWCNPISGHATLYWYQQILGQGPKLLIQFQNNGVVDDSQLPKDRFSAERLKGVDSTLKIQPAKLEDSAVYLCASSLGLAMENEQFFGPGTRLTVL.

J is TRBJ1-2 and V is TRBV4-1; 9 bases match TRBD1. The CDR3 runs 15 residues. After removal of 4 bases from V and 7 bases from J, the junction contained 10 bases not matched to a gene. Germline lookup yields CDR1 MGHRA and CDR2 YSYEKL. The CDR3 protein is CASSLPGQGKAGYTF. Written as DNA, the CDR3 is TGCGCCAGCAGCCTCCCCGGACAGGGGAAAGCTGGCTACACCTTC.